Sequencing of this TCR beta chain was carried out in a study of T cell responses to AZD1222 COVID-19 vaccine. Study at large: Pooled samples include second doses given at about 4 or 12 weeks.

As regards this clone: Its cognate antigen is unknown.

Clones were sequenced by immunoSEQ multiplex PCR, and TCRdb holds only the in-frame ones, with some missing. The sample shows some 190,000 clones, around 92% of them seen only once. Overall study results and limits: Of the AZD1222 recipients, only 5 or 6 were seropositive at baseline.

There are 13 residues in the CDR3. Germline lookup yields CDR1 GTSNPN and CDR2 SVGIG (reference sequence). V was cut by 8 bases and J by 0 bases, with 13 bases left in between. The chain joins TRBV30 to TRBJ1-1, with D perhaps TRBD1 (5 bases). Specimen: peripheral blood, collected on day 0 of AZD1222 vaccination. The clonotype originates from an adult in good health. The CDR3 here is CAGTGTVNTEAFF. As DNA, the CDR3 is TGTGCCGGAACCGGGACGGTGAACACTGAAGCTTTCTTT.